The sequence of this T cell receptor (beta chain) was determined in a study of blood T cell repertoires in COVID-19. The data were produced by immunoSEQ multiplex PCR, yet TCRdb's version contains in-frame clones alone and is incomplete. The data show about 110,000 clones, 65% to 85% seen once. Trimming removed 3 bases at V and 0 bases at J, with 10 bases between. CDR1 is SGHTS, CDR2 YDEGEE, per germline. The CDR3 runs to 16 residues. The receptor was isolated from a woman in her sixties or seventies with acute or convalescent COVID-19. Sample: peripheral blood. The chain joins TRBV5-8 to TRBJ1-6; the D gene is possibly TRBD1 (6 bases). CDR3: CASSSTGSSYNSPLHF. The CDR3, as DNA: TGTGCCAGCAGCTCAACAGGGAGCTCCTATAATTCACCCCTCCACTTT.